This T cell receptor beta chain derives from a study of tumor and adjacent non-tumor tissue in lung cancer. RNA was extracted from bulk tissue without any cell sorting. Germline V CDR1 and CDR2: SGHRS, YFSETQ. The junction had 17 bases not matched to a gene; V was cut back by 3 bases and J by 3 bases. The CDR3 is 18 residues long. The library came from three nested PCR rounds adapted from ARM-PCR protocols. TCRdb re-called the multiplex PCR reads through MiXCR, storing one row per CDR3 protein. The sample includes more than 120,000 distinct CDR3 sequences, approximately 66% of them seen just once. The clonotype originates from a man aged 55 to 70 with small cell lung cancer. Source material: lung tumor tissue. The rearrangement uses TRBV5-1 and TRBJ1-2; 7 bases are a match to TRBD1. The CDR3 sequence: CASSSQTSSGTVYYGYTF. CDR3 sequence (DNA): TGCGCCAGCAGCTCCCAAACCTCCTCCGGGACAGTATACTATGGCTACACCTTC.